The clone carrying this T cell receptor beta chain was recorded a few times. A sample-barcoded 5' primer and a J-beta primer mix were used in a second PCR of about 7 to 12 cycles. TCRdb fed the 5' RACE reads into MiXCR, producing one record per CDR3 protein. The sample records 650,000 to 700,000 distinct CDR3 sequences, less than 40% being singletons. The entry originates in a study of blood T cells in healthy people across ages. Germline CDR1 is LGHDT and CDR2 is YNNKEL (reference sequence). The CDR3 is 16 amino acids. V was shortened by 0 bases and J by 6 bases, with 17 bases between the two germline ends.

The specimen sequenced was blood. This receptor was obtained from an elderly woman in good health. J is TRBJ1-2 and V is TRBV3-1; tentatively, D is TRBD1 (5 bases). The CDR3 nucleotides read TGTGCCAGCAGCCAAGATCTGGCGGTGAGGGGAGATGGCTACACCTTC. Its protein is CASSQDLAVRGDGYTF. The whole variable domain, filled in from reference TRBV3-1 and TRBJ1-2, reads DTAVSQTPKYLVTQMGNDKSIKCEQNLGHDTMYWYKQDSKKFLKIMFSYNNKELIINETVPNRFSPKSPDKAHLNLHINSLELGDSAVYFCASSQDLAVRGDGYTFGSGTRLTVV.